The 4 T cell receptor beta chains reported below all come from one sample, sequenced in a study of patients and donors after allogeneic stem cell transplantation. From the RT-PCR reads, TCRdb called clonotypes with MiXCR, one entry per CDR3 protein. The sample has about 960,000 distinct CDR3 sequences; about 20% are singletons. Sample: blood, either unsorted or a sorted T cell fraction (not recorded which). These receptors all come from a human donor who was either an allogeneic HSCT recipient or a stem cell or donor lymphocyte infusion donor (not recorded which). It is not recorded whose cells these are; they may come from a transplant donor.

The chain carries TRBV20-1 and TRBJ2-5; no definite D call. Germline lookup yields CDR1 DFQATT and CDR2 SNEGSKA (reference sequence). The CDR3 has 12 residues. Trimming removed 3 bases at V and 4 bases at J, with 9 bases between. CDR3 DNA: TGCAGTGCTAGTAGGGTGGGAGAGACCCAGTACTTC. Translated, it gives CSASRVGETQYF.

This sequence joins TRBV29-1 and TRBJ1-1; TRBD1 agrees at 9 bases. Per the germline V gene, CDR1 is SQVTM and CDR2 is ANQGSEA. The V and J ends lost 4 bases and 7 bases, in that order; junction bases with no gene match: 10. CDR3 size: 14 residues. This CDR3 reads CSVGTGDKRVEAFF. CDR3 nucleotide sequence: TGCAGCGTTGGGACAGGGGACAAGAGAGTTGAAGCTTTCTTT.

This sequence joins TRBV20-1 and TRBJ2-5; TRBD2 matches 13 bases. This CDR3 is built from 16 residues. Germline V CDR1 and CDR2: DFQATT, SNEGSKA (reference sequence). J was trimmed by 5 bases and V by 5 bases; bases with no gene match: 11. CDR3 DNA: TGCAGTGCTCCGAAGGGGACTAGCGGGATGGCGGAGACCCAGTACTTC. As protein: CSAPKGTSGMAETQYF.

The chain employs TRBV11-2 and TRBJ2-3, with 14 bases fitting TRBD2. The germline gives CDR1 SGHAT, CDR2 FQNNGV. This CDR3 has 18 amino acids. V gave up 1 base and J gave up 1 base; unmatched junction bases: 4. The CDR3 protein is CASSLVRLAGGGTDTQYF. The DNA for the CDR3 is TGTGCCAGCAGCTTAGTCCGACTAGCGGGGGGGGGCACAGATACGCAGTATTTT. The full variable domain, its missing parts supplied by reference TRBV11-2 and TRBJ2-3, is EAGVAQSPRYKIIEKRQSVAFWCNPISGHATLYWYQQILGQGPKLLIQFQNNGVVDDSQLPKDRFSAERLKGVDSTLKIQPAKLEDSAVYLCASSLVRLAGGGTDTQYFGPGTRLTVL.